This TCR beta chain stems from a study of cytotoxic CD8 clonotypes in ibrutinib-treated CLL. The germline V gene encodes CDR1 SGDLS and CDR2 YYNGEE. V lost 0 bases, J lost 6 bases, and 7 bases stayed unmatched. The CDR3 runs 15 residues. Sequenced by immunoSEQ multiplex PCR; TCRdb stores in-frame clones only, minus some. The sample records some 350,000 clones, approximately 67% being singletons. The receptor was isolated from a human donor with chronic lymphocytic leukemia. The sample consisted of PBMCs, taken after 36 months of ibrutinib treatment. V is TRBV9 and J is TRBJ1-1, with 8 bases that match TRBD1. The CDR3 sequence is CASSVGGDRLSEAFF. DNA of the CDR3: TGTGCCAGCAGCGTAGGGGGGGACAGGTTATCTGAAGCTTTCTTT.